Listed here are 21 T cell receptor beta chains from one sample, sequenced in a study of T cells in Graves' hyperthyroidism and ophthalmopathy. TCR beta CDR3 region amplification was performed from RNA transcripts. First-round RT-PCR targeting the TCR CDR3 was performed with the HTBI primer set. TCRdb re-called the multiplex PCR reads with MiXCR, one entry per CDR3 protein. Of about 480,000 distinct CDR3 sequences listed, approximately 25% were seen once; the top ten hold over 9%. The sequenced material came from blood. The receptors were sampled from a woman in her twenties or thirties with Graves' ophthalmopathy.

This clonotype was seen many times. The chain employs TRBV28 and TRBJ2-7; 9 nucleotides line up with TRBD2. Germline loops: CDR1 MDHEN, CDR2 SYDVKM. The CDR3 length is 14 residues. Trimming took 4 bases from V and 6 from J; bases not matched to a gene: 7. CDR3 sequence: CASSSSGGHGEQYF. The CDR3 DNA reads TGTGCCAGCAGTTCAAGCGGGGGGCACGGCGAGCAGTACTTC.

This clonotype was counted at least ten times. The chain employs TRBV19 and TRBJ1-2, with D tentatively TRBD1 (5 bases). V dropped 5 bases and J dropped 3 bases, with 13 bases sitting between them. The CDR3 is 14 amino acids. Germline assignment: CDR1 LNHDA and CDR2 SQIVND (reference sequence). The CDR3 protein is CASSPTGKDYGYTF. The CDR3 DNA sequence: TGTGCCAGTAGTCCAACAGGAAAGGACTATGGCTACACCTTC.

The table lists this clonotype with many counts. The chain couples TRBV12-3 or TRBV12-4 to TRBJ1-5, with a weak D call TRBD1 (6 bases). Trimming removed 6 bases from V and 5 bases from J, with 11 bases in between. The CDR3 consists of 13 residues. The CDR3 sequence: CASRDSSDQPQHF. The CDR3, as DNA: TGTGCCAGCAGGGACAGTTCTGATCAGCCCCAGCATTTT.

This clonotype appeared many times. The rearrangement links TRBV6-1 to TRBJ1-2; D possibly corresponds to TRBD1 (6 bases). Germline V CDR1 and CDR2: MNHNS, SASEGT. This CDR3 is 14 amino acids long. The ends were cut back, 3 bases at V and 8 bases at J, with 16 bases in the middle. CDR3 nucleotides: TGTGCCAGCAGTGAGGGACTACAGGGACGGGGCTACACCTTC. Translated: CASSEGLQGRGYTF.

This clonotype was seen a handful of times. This clone may be a read error of a much larger clone one base away. The gene calls are TRBV3-1 and TRBJ1-1; TRBD1 agrees at 7 bases. The CDR3 totals 18 residues. CDR1 is LGHDT, CDR2 YNNKEL, per germline (reference sequence). The CDR3: CASSQDPWDSKMNTEASF. The DNA of the CDR3 is TGTGCCAGCAGCCAAGATCCATGGGACAGCAAAATGAACACTGAAGCTTCCTTT.

This clonotype was found many times. The chain uses TRBV4-1 and TRBJ2-7; D might be TRBD1 (6 bases). V was pared by 1 base and J by 5 bases, with 15 bases between. CDR1 MGHRA and CDR2 YSYEKL come from the germline V gene. This CDR3 is built from 15 residues. CDR3 amino acids: CASSQVGDRSHEQYF. Here the CDR3 DNA reads TGCGCCAGCAGCCAAGTAGGAGACAGGTCCCACGAGCAGTACTTC.

This clonotype was seen only a few times. J is TRBJ2-7 and V is TRBV12-3 or TRBV12-4; D possibly corresponds to TRBD2 (7 bases). The CDR3 length is 15 residues. Trimming took 7 bases from V and 5 from J, leaving 21 bases between them. Written as DNA, the CDR3 is TGTGCCAGCATAAAAAGGGGGGGGTCTGACCACGAGCAGTACTTC. It codes for CASIKRGGSDHEQYF.

This clonotype was counted at least ten times. The chain recombines TRBV6-2 or TRBV6-3 with TRBJ1-1; D unclear. Trimming shortened V by 0 bases and J by 7 bases, and 6 bases separated the two germline ends. CDR3 size: 12 residues. CDR1 is MNHEY and CDR2 is SVGEGT in the germline V gene. This chain's CDR3 is CASSYSKVEAFF. The CDR3 coding sequence is TGTGCCAGCAGTTACTCGAAGGTTGAAGCTTTCTTT.

This clonotype was recorded many times. The chain recombines TRBV29-1 with TRBJ2-7; perhaps TRBD2 as D (5 bases). The CDR3 contains 12 residues. V was shortened by 6 bases and J by 3 bases, with 12 bases between the two germline ends. Looked up from germline, CDR1 is SQVTM and CDR2 is ANQGSEA. The CDR3 coding sequence is TGCAGCGTCGAGGGCCTCAACTACGAGCAGTACTTC. Protein: CSVEGLNYEQYF.

On this clonotype: A read error is possible here, since a much larger clone lies one base away. This chain joins TRBV10-2 and TRBJ1-1; D is unresolved. The germline CDR1 and CDR2 sequences are WSHSY and SAAADI. The CDR3 length is 11 residues. The CDR3 protein is CASGLVTEACF. The CDR3 nucleotides read TGCGCCAGCGGTCTAGTCACTGAAGCTTGCTTT.

The rearrangement links TRBV12-3 or TRBV12-4 to TRBJ1-3, with TRBD1 matching 9 bases. Trimming at V came to 5 bases and at J to 4 bases, leaving 9 bases not matched to a gene. The length of the CDR3 is 16 residues. CDR3 DNA: TGTGCCAGCAGTCCCCGGGACAGGGCAAGCGGAAACACCATATATTTT. Its protein is CASSPRDRASGNTIYF.

This clonotype was seen at least ten times. V and J are TRBV18 and TRBJ1-5; no clear D gene. This CDR3 has 13 amino acids. V was trimmed by 2 bases and J by 6 bases, leaving 8 bases between them. CDR1 KGHSH and CDR2 LQKENI come from the germline V gene. CDR3 in amino acids: CASSPGVVQPQHF. The CDR3, as DNA: TGTGCCAGCTCACCAGGGGTGGTTCAGCCCCAGCATTTT.

The V gene is TRBV6-1, the J gene TRBJ1-2, with 10 bases lining up with TRBD1. J was trimmed by 7 bases and V by 8 bases; bases with no gene match: 13. Germline V gene data show CDR1 as MNHNS and CDR2 as SASEGT. The length of the CDR3 is 15 residues. The CDR3 region has the DNA TGTGCCAGCCTGGGCCGGGACAGGGGAAGACGTGGCTACACCTTC. It codes for CASLGRDRGRRGYTF.

This clonotype was counted at least ten times. The chain uses TRBV6-1 and TRBJ1-2; 8 bases map to TRBD1. Germline V gene lookup returns CDR1 MNHNS and CDR2 SASEGT. The CDR3 totals 14 residues. The V and J ends lost 8 bases and 5 bases, in that order; junction bases with no gene match: 10. The CDR3 DNA sequence: TGTGCCAGCGGTGGACAGGGCACGGGGTATGGCTACACCTTC. Translated: CASGGQGTGYGYTF.

This clonotype has only a few counts. The chain links TRBV10-2 to TRBJ1-1, with D unresolved. Germline V gene data show CDR1 as WSHSY and CDR2 as SAAADI. The CDR3 runs to 12 residues. With 10 bases removed from V and 5 bases from J, the gap between germline ends came to 14 bases. CDR3 in amino acids: CATLMSYTEAFF. CDR3 sequence (DNA): TGCGCCACCCTTATGAGCTATACTGAAGCTTTCTTT.

Comments on this clonotype: A much larger clone differs from this one at a single base, so this may be a read error. This CDR3 reads CATSRTTGNTEACF. CDR3 bases: TGTGCCACCAGCAGGACTACCGGGAACACTGAAGCTTGCTTT. The chain is built from TRBV15 and TRBJ1-1; D is unclear. The V gene's germline CDR1 is LNHNV and CDR2 YYDKDF (reference sequence). The length of the CDR3 is 14 residues.

The rearrangement joins TRBV29-1 to TRBJ2-7; D possibly matches TRBD1 or TRBD2 (5 bases each). The CDR3 sequence is 12 residues long. The germline V and J ends were trimmed by 7 bases and 5 bases, with 15 bases remaining between them. CDR1 is SQVTM and CDR2 is ANQGSEA in the germline V gene. In nucleotides, the CDR3 is TGCAGCGCTACCGCAGGGCGGGACGAGCAGTACTTC. This gives the protein CSATAGRDEQYF.

This clonotype was seen only a few times. The chain employs TRBV12-3 or TRBV12-4 and TRBJ1-1; maybe TRBD1 (6 bases). V was cut by 6 bases and J by 4 bases, with 15 bases left in between. This CDR3 has 14 amino acids. Here the CDR3 DNA reads TGTGCCAGCAGGCTAGCGGAGGGGGTCACTGAAGCTTTCTTT. This translates into CASRLAEGVTEAFF.

In this sample, this clonotype turned up a few times. The gene calls are TRBV27 and TRBJ2-1; no clear D gene. The V gene's germline CDR1 is MNHEY and CDR2 SMNVEV (reference sequence). Trimming cost V 2 bases and J 2 bases, with 4 bases left between them. This CDR3 is 13 amino acids long. This CDR3 reads CASSLRPYNEQFF. The CDR3 nucleotides read TGTGCCAGCAGTTTACGCCCCTACAATGAGCAGTTCTTC.

This clonotype was observed at least ten times. The chain recombines TRBV6-2 or TRBV6-3 with TRBJ2-7, with TRBD2 matching over 8 bases. CDR3 length: 15 residues. Germline-derived CDR1 and CDR2 are MNHEY and SVGEGT. The V segment lost 9 bases and the J segment 0 bases; nucleotides outside the gene matches: 10. CDR3 sequence reads: CASGEVAGHSYEQYF. CDR3 sequence (DNA): TGTGCCAGTGGGGAGGTAGCGGGGCACTCCTACGAGCAGTACTTC.

This clonotype occurred many times. The gene calls are TRBV11-2 and TRBJ2-5; TRBD2 matches 7 bases. With 5 bases clipped from V and 4 bases from J, the junction kept 10 bases outside the gene matches. This CDR3 spans 15 amino acids. The germline V gene encodes CDR1 SGHAT and CDR2 FQNNGV. CDR3 loop: CASSREAGLRETQYF. In DNA form, the CDR3 reads TGTGCCAGCAGCCGTGAAGCGGGGCTCCGAGAGACCCAGTACTTC.